Each of the 4 T cell receptor beta chains below was sequenced from the same sample in a study of cytomegalovirus exposure and HLA in healthy donors. PCR used 60 Vbeta primers and 13 Jbeta primers. Method: immunoSEQ multiplex PCR; TCRdb's copy keeps in-frame clones and lacks some. Of approximately 110,000 clones listed, 15% are singletons. The specimen was PBMCs. These receptor sequences come from a woman aged 18-30 years in good health and CMV-seronegative.

Worth noting for this clone: An end of the junction differs from the germline gene, which may be a read error. The chain is built from TRBV30 and TRBJ1-2; D not certain. CDR1 is GTSNPN, CDR2 SVGIG, per germline (reference sequence). This CDR3 region has 12 residues. The DNA for the CDR3 is TGTGCCTGGAGCGTATTAGGACTGGCTTTGACGTTC. It yields the protein CAWSVLGLALTF.

This clone was observed a single time. This chain uses TRBV4-2 with TRBJ1-2; TRBD1 matches at 9 bases. Germline assignment: CDR1 LGHNA and CDR2 YNFKEQ. The CDR3 has 16 amino acids. The V segment lost 0 bases and the J segment 4 bases; nucleotides outside the gene matches: 6. CDR3: CASSQDHRGQGYGYTF. CDR3 bases: TGTGCCAGCAGCCAAGACCACAGGGGGCAAGGCTATGGCTACACCTTC.

This chain links TRBV28 with TRBJ1-2; a possible D gene is TRBD1 (6 bases). In germline, CDR1 is MDHEN, CDR2 SYDVKM. Between the trimmed V and J ends, which lost 6 bases and 5 bases, there was a span of 19 bases. CDR3 length: 15 residues. The CDR3 sequence: CASRPGGALLYGYTF. CDR3 sequence (DNA): TGTGCCAGCAGACCCGGGGGGGCCCTGTTATATGGCTACACCTTC.

This chain joins TRBV9 and TRBJ1-1; D may be TRBD1 (6 bases). The CDR3 contains 13 residues. Germline V gene data show CDR1 as SGDLS and CDR2 as YYNGEE. Trimming took off 4 bases at V and 4 bases at J, with 11 bases between the two ends. The CDR3 spells CASSTQGSTEAFF. DNA for the CDR3: TGTGCCAGCAGCACACAGGGCAGCACTGAAGCTTTCTTT.